By sample share, the clone carrying this T cell receptor (beta chain) is medium-sized (0.01 to 0.1%). This sample is part of a study of glioma-infiltrating T cells. The iRepertoire nested amplicon-rescue multiplex PCR amplified TCR alpha and beta CDR3s from RNA. Tissue mRNA or PBMC total RNA, roughly 100-400 ng, went into one-step reverse transcription and amplification. Each CDR3 protein gets one entry after TCRdb re-called the multiplex PCR reads with MiXCR. This table has around 99,000 distinct CDR3 sequences, around 25% appearing once. There are 17 residues in the CDR3. Germline CDR1 is MNHEY and CDR2 is SVGAGI. Between the trimmed V and J ends, which lost 1 base and 4 bases, there was a span of 17 bases.

This rearrangement joins TRBV6-5 to TRBJ2-1; maybe TRBD2 (6 bases). This receptor was taken from a human donor with low-grade glioma or glioblastoma, undergoing nonglioma brain surgery, or in good health (not recorded which). Specimen: glioma tissue, nonneoplastic brain tissue, or PBMCs (not recorded which). DNA for the CDR3: TGTGCCAGCAGTTACTACCCCGGGAGTAGCAGGTACAATGAGCAGTTCTTC. Translating gives CASSYYPGSSRYNEQFF.